Below, 11 T cell receptor beta chains from the same sample are listed, as sequenced in a study of cytomegalovirus exposure and HLA in healthy donors (TCRdb year 2017). The library was built by means of the immunoSEQ multiplex PCR assay. The multiplex PCR relied on a mix of 60 forward primers for TCR Vbeta segments and 13 reverse primers for TCR Jbeta segments. TCRdb's version of the immuneACCESS table is confined to in-frame rearrangements and falls short of the full clone set. An unresolved V gene accounts for under half of the shortfall where checked; the remainder is of unknown origin. Present in this sample are around 93,000 clones, about 66% of which were seen just once. The ten top clones hold approximately 6.3% of the sample. Sequenced: PBMCs. The receptors shown here come from a boy under 18 in good health and CMV-seropositive.

CDR3 residues: CASSVDSGSWDEQFF. For the CDR3, the DNA is TGTGCCAGCAGCGTAGATAGCGGGAGTTGGGATGAGCAGTTCTTC. The rearrangement uses TRBV9 and TRBJ2-1; TRBD2 aligns across 9 bases. CDR1 is SGDLS and CDR2 is YYNGEE in the germline V gene. This CDR3 is 15 amino acids long. V was clipped by 0 bases and J by 8 bases; unmatched bases: 6.

The chain uses TRBV10-3 and TRBJ2-1, with unresolved D. The germline V and J ends were trimmed by 4 bases and 3 bases, with 10 bases remaining between them. Germline V gene lookup returns CDR1 ENHRY and CDR2 SYGVKD. The CDR3 totals 14 residues. The CDR3 nucleotides are TGTGCCATCAGTGGAATTGGCAGCTACAATGAGCAGTTCTTC. Translating gives CAISGIGSYNEQFF.

This clone was seen only a few times. The gene calls are TRBV7-6 and TRBJ1-1; 9 bases align to TRBD1. J was trimmed by 7 bases and V by 5 bases; bases with no gene match: 11. The CDR3 consists of 15 residues. Per germline, CDR1 SGHVS and CDR2 FNYEAQ. CDR3 DNA: TGTGCCAGCAGCCGTGAAACACAGGGGGCGAGTGAAGCTTTCTTT. Translated, it gives CASSRETQGASEAFF.

This clone was recorded a few times. The CDR3 DNA reads as TGTGCCAGCAGCTCGTGGCCCACAGGGGCGAGCAACACCATATATTTT. This codes for CASSSWPTGASNTIYF. This chain connects TRBV5-4 to TRBJ1-3; 7 bases are a match to TRBD1. The CDR3 covers 16 residues. Per germline, CDR1 SGHNT and CDR2 YYREEE (reference sequence). J gave up 7 bases and V 3 bases, and 13 bases lay outside the gene matches.

The rearrangement links TRBV15 to TRBJ2-1; D is unresolved. V was pared by 1 base and J by 0 bases, with 10 bases between. Per germline, CDR1 LNHNV and CDR2 YYDKDF (reference sequence). The CDR3 is 16 amino acids. CDR3 bases: TGTGCCACCAGCAGAGGCGCTTCGAGCTCCTACAATGAGCAGTTCTTC. This translates into CATSRGASSSYNEQFF.

J is TRBJ2-5 and V is TRBV29-1, with D uncertain. Trimming pared 0 bases from V and 5 bases from J, leaving 4 bases between. The CDR3 runs 11 residues. The germline gives CDR1 SQVTM, CDR2 ANQGSEA. DNA for the CDR3: TGCAGCGTTGAAGATCGGGAGACCCAGTACTTC. Translated: CSVEDRETQYF.

This clone was detected a few times. One end of the junction does not line up with germline, which may come from a read error. The chain employs TRBV29-1 and TRBJ1-5, with TRBD1 as a possible D gene (5 bases). Germline values: CDR1 SQVTM, CDR2 ANQGSEA. The CDR3 has 14 residues. The CDR3 loop is CSVATEYSNQPQNF. DNA for the CDR3: TGCAGCGTTGCGACAGAATATAGCAATCAGCCCCAGAATTTT.

This clone was detected a few times. The J gene is TRBJ1-3, the V gene TRBV5-6; the D gene is possibly TRBD1 (5 bases). This CDR3 is 14 amino acids long. Trimming pared 4 bases from V and 4 bases from J, leaving 12 bases between. Germline CDR1 and CDR2: SGHDT and YYEEEE. The DNA of the CDR3 is TGTGCCAGCAGCAATTCAGGGTGGGGAAACACCATATATTTT. Protein sequence: CASSNSGWGNTIYF.

This chain connects TRBV25-1 to TRBJ2-5; D is undetermined. Germline V gene lookup returns CDR1 MGHDK and CDR2 SYGVNS. CDR3 length: 14 amino acids. The germline V and J ends were trimmed by 3 bases and 0 bases, with 8 bases remaining between them. The CDR3 nucleotides are TGTGCCAGCAGTGATTCGTCAGACCAAGAGACCCAGTACTTC. Translation gives CASSDSSDQETQYF.

The rearrangement joins TRBV27 to TRBJ2-7, with D perhaps TRBD2 (7 bases). Germline CDR1 is MNHEY and CDR2 is SMNVEV (reference sequence). Trimming removed 4 bases at V and 5 bases at J, with 18 bases between. The CDR3 contains 15 residues. The CDR3 nucleotides are TGTGCCAGCAGTTCCCCCCCGGGGGGCCTAAACGAGCAGTACTTC. It is translated as CASSSPPGGLNEQYF.

This chain uses TRBV7-9 with TRBJ1-2; 7 bases agree with TRBD1. Germline CDR1 SEHNR, CDR2 FQNEAQ (reference sequence). The length of the CDR3 is 14 residues. Germline trimming cut 1 base from V and 7 bases from J; bases unmatched to any gene: 6. The CDR3 region has the DNA TGTGCCAGCAGCTTAGAAGGACAGGCTCGTGGCTACACCTTC. This translates into CASSLEGQARGYTF.